This T cell receptor beta chain is from a study of cytomegalovirus exposure and HLA in healthy donors. This CDR3 contains 15 residues. Per the germline V gene, CDR1 is SGHNT and CDR2 is YENEEA. V was pared by 4 bases and J by 1 base, with 13 bases between. Repertoires were generated with immunoSEQ multiplex PCR, while TCRdb's copy carries only in-frame clones and drops some. This sample has roughly 100,000 clones, with roughly 94% found just once. Material: PBMCs. This chain connects TRBV11-3 to TRBJ1-2; D unclear. The origin of this receptor is a woman between 18 and 30 years old in good health and CMV-seronegative. The CDR3 region is CASSSRGGSNYGYTF. The DNA for the CDR3 is TGTGCCAGCAGCTCCCGGGGAGGGAGTAACTATGGCTACACCTTC.